Below, 18 T cell receptor beta chains from the same sample are listed, as sequenced in a study of shared clonotypes between healthy human individuals. Clones were read by immunoSEQ multiplex PCR, and TCRdb kept only the in-frame ones, dropping some. The table has approximately 500,000 clones, over 75% seen once. Sequenced sample: PBMCs. Every receptor here comes from a woman in her thirties or forties in good health. Some clones in this sample may be carry-over from other donors' samples.

This clone was found once. A single base is all that separates this from a far larger clone, so a read error is likely. The chain joins TRBV2 to TRBJ1-4, with D hard to call. Germline CDR1 is SNHLY and CDR2 is FYNNEI. V dropped 8 bases and J dropped 9 bases, with 16 bases sitting between them. The CDR3 runs 13 residues. CDR3: CASLEGWNKKLFF. CDR3 coding DNA: TGTGCCAGCTTAGAGGGATGGAATAAAAAACTGTTTTTT.

The J gene is TRBJ2-7, the V gene TRBV15; weak D call: TRBD1 (6 bases). The germline gives CDR1 LNHNV, CDR2 YYDKDF (reference sequence). Trimming pared 0 bases from V and 10 bases from J, leaving 16 bases between. The CDR3 has 14 amino acids. In DNA, the CDR3 is TGTGCCACCAGCAGAGATCACCCAAGGGGGATACAGTACTTC. It codes for CATSRDHPRGIQYF.

On this clone: One end of the junction does not line up with germline, which may come from a read error. J is TRBJ1-2 and V is TRBV28; no reliable D call. The CDR3 loop spans 11 amino acids. The V gene's germline CDR1 is MDHEN and CDR2 SYDVKM. As DNA, the CDR3 is TGCGCCAGCAGTTATCTTAAGGGCTACATCTTC. Translated: CASSYLKGYIF.

The V call is TRBV5-4, the J call TRBJ2-7, with D perhaps TRBD1 (6 bases). The germline V gene has CDR1 SGHNT and CDR2 YYREEE (reference sequence). V was shortened by 0 bases and J by 7 bases, with 14 bases between the two germline ends. This CDR3 region has 14 residues. The CDR3 bases are TGTGCCAGCAGCTTGGATCTAGCCACAGGGGAGCAGTACTTC. Its translation is CASSLDLATGEQYF.

This clone has only a few counts. This CDR3 reads CASSQEGAEQYF. For the CDR3, the DNA is TGTGCCAGCAGCCAAGAAGGGGCGGAGCAGTACTTC. This chain joins TRBV14 and TRBJ2-7, with D perhaps TRBD1 (5 bases). V lost 0 bases to trimming and J lost 7 bases, with 7 bases between them. The CDR3 consists of 12 residues. Germline V gene sequence: CDR1 SGHDN, CDR2 FVKESK.

As to this clone: The same CDR3 can be traced to other DNA sequences in this sample. The J gene is TRBJ1-5, the V gene TRBV10-3; unclear D gene. Germline V CDR1 and CDR2: ENHRY, SYGVKD. V was pared by 6 bases and J by 7 bases, with 10 bases between. CDR3 length equals 12 residues. CDR3 loop: CAISGVDQPQHF. As DNA, the CDR3 is TGTGCCATCAGCGGAGTTGACCAGCCCCAGCATTTT.

As concerns this clone: It differs at one base from a far larger clone, so likely a read error. The CDR3 nucleotides are TGTGCCATCAGTGAGGGGCCTTCGTCGTCCTACGAGCAGTGCTTC. Translation: CAISEGPSSSYEQCF. The genes are TRBV10-3 and TRBJ2-7; no clear D. This CDR3 has 15 amino acids. Germline V CDR1 and CDR2: ENHRY, SYGVKD.

This clone came up a few times. The V and J genes are TRBV19 and TRBJ1-4; 7 nucleotides align to TRBD1. CDR3 length equals 15 residues. Germline-derived CDR1 and CDR2 are LNHDA and SQIVND (reference sequence). Losses at the gene ends were 6 bases for V and 8 bases for J; bases not matched to a gene: 12. The CDR3 is CASSTGAEVYEKLFF. The DNA for the CDR3 is TGTGCCAGTAGCACAGGGGCGGAGGTATACGAAAAACTGTTTTTT.

V is TRBV7-8 and J is TRBJ2-3; D not resolved. CDR3 length: 13 amino acids. CDR1 and CDR2 (germline): SGHVS, FQNEAQ. The V gene lost 7 bases and the J gene lost 4 bases, with 12 bases spanning the gap. Here the CDR3 DNA reads TGTGCCAGCACCGTAACGGGTTCAGATACGCAGTATTTT. Translated: CASTVTGSDTQYF.

In the case of this clone: One base separates it from a far larger clone, so it is likely a read error. The gene calls are TRBV27 and TRBJ2-3, with a weak D call TRBD1 (5 bases). The CDR3 extends over 16 amino acids. The V gene's germline CDR1 is MNHEY and CDR2 SMNVEV (reference sequence). With 11 bases removed from V and 0 bases from J, the gap between germline ends came to 21 bases. This CDR3 reads CAGRFLGLGSTDTQYF. The CDR3 DNA reads as TGTGCCGGCCGCTTTTTGGGGCTAGGAAGCACAGATACGCAGTATTTT.

This chain connects TRBV6-5 to TRBJ1-2, with a tentative D call TRBD1 (5 bases). Germline V gene data show CDR1 as MNHEY and CDR2 as SVGAGI. V was trimmed by 6 bases and J by 4 bases, leaving 15 bases between them. This CDR3 has 14 residues. CDR3 coding DNA: TGTGCCAGCAGCCACGAGGGGTTCGGCTATGGCTACACCTTC. This sequence encodes CASSHEGFGYGYTF.

V usage is TRBV9 and J usage is TRBJ2-7; TRBD2 agrees at 9 bases. CDR3 size: 13 residues. The junction had 3 bases not matched to a gene; V was cut back by 2 bases and J by 6 bases. Germline V gene lookup returns CDR1 SGDLS and CDR2 YYNGEE. CDR3 amino acids: CASSVSGGIEQYF. CDR3 nucleotide sequence: TGTGCCAGCAGCGTCAGCGGGGGGATCGAGCAGTACTTC.

V usage is TRBV2 and J usage is TRBJ2-1, with 8 bases lining up with TRBD1. In germline, CDR1 is SNHLY, CDR2 FYNNEI. Germline trimming cut 4 bases from V and 7 bases from J; bases unmatched to any gene: 6. CDR3 size: 14 residues. CDR3 residues: CASSVQDRVNEQFF. In DNA, the CDR3 is TGTGCCAGCAGTGTACAGGACAGGGTAAATGAGCAGTTCTTC.

This clone was counted a single time. The rearrangement uses TRBV5-1 and TRBJ2-5; TRBD1 aligns across 9 bases. Per the germline V gene, CDR1 is SGHRS and CDR2 is YFSETQ. This CDR3 contains 15 residues. The ends lost 0 bases at V and 5 bases at J; junction bases unmatched: 5. The CDR3 sequence is CASSLGGDRVETQYF. DNA for the CDR3: TGCGCCAGCAGCTTGGGAGGGGACAGGGTTGAGACCCAGTACTTC.

The genes are TRBV28 and TRBJ2-3; unclear D gene. Germline CDR1 and CDR2: MDHEN and SYDVKM. V gave up 1 base and J gave up 0 bases, with 8 bases separating them. The CDR3 totals 15 residues. CDR3: CASSLSVPSTDTQYF. The DNA of the CDR3 is TGTGCCAGCAGTTTATCGGTACCCAGCACAGATACGCAGTATTTT.

CDR3 nucleotides: TGTGCCAGCAGTTACTATTACAGGGGAAATCAGCCCCAGCATTTT. As protein: CASSYYYRGNQPQHF. The V call is TRBV6-6, the J call TRBJ1-5; TRBD1 matches 7 bases. Germline CDR1 reads MNHNY; CDR2 reads SVGAGI (reference sequence). CDR3 length: 15 amino acids. J lost 4 bases, V lost 1 base, and 4 bases had no gene match.

The chain recombines TRBV19 with TRBJ2-5; 12 bases are shared with TRBD2. Germline CDR1 reads LNHDA; CDR2 reads SQIVND (reference sequence). The V and J ends lost 4 bases and 2 bases, in that order; junction bases with no gene match: 2. The CDR3 covers 15 residues. The CDR3 loop reads CASSKTSGRQETQYF. CDR3 in DNA: TGTGCCAGTAGTAAGACTAGCGGGAGACAAGAGACCCAGTACTTC.

The table lists this clone with a few counts. This chain uses TRBV28 with TRBJ1-1; perhaps TRBD1 as D (5 bases). Trimming shortened V by 5 bases and J by 3 bases, and 16 bases separated the two germline ends. Germline V gene sequence: CDR1 MDHEN, CDR2 SYDVKM. This CDR3 contains 15 residues. The CDR3 loop is CASSELTALDTEAFF. The DNA of the CDR3 is TGTGCCAGCAGTGAACTGACAGCGCTAGACACTGAAGCTTTCTTT.